This TCR beta chain is drawn from a study of cytomegalovirus exposure and HLA in healthy donors. Regarding the study as a whole: Presence/absence analyses treated sequencing depth as roughly uniform across donors. Information on immune exposure was restricted to one variable (CMV serostatus). Trimming of TCR beta V- and J-genes showed a link, identified in a later analysis, to a missense DCLRE1C variant. Across HLA loci, a later analysis found differing TCR association rates, with DRB1 most and HLA-C fewest.

Regarding this clone: Its matching antigen is unknown.

The PCR used 60 Vbeta and 13 Jbeta primers. TCRdb's table, derived via immunoSEQ multiplex PCR, lists solely in-frame clones and lacks some. The sample lists 100,000 to 150,000 clones, roughly 80% occurring once. Germline CDR1 is LGHNA and CDR2 is YSLEER. Trimming took off 4 bases at V and 0 bases at J, with 13 bases between the two ends. This CDR3 spans 17 amino acids. This clonotype originated in a man in his fifties or sixties in good health and CMV-seronegative. The J gene is TRBJ1-6, the V gene TRBV4-3; D might be TRBD1 (6 bases). Source material: PBMCs. The CDR3 coding sequence is TGCGCCAGCAGCCTAGCCCTAGGGGGCTCCTATAATTCACCCCTCCACTTT. Its translation: CASSLALGGSYNSPLHF.